This TCR beta chain derives from a study of blood T cells in healthy people across ages (dated by TCRdb to about 2015). For the wider study: Template switching captured roughly one uniquely barcoded TCR beta cDNA molecule per two T cells in model experiments. Using the same blood draw, the study looked at two additional independent replicas of 1 million unique cDNA reads for two donors, one aged 18 to 30 and the other aged 80 or older. Donors were grouped into four age groups: young (average roughly 15 years), middle-aged (39), aged (62) and long-lived (about 90). Using deep sequencing normalized with unique cDNA molecular identifiers, the study measured how TCR beta repertoire diversity changes with age. To avoid experimental bias, donors of different ages were distributed randomly across sequencing lanes.

Library preparation was by 5' RACE. The sequencing machine was an Illumina HiSeq 2500. The second PCR ran for about 6 to 11 cycles and used a J-beta primer mix along with a sample-barcoded 5' primer. Each TCR beta cDNA molecule received a unique molecular identifier from a template-switch 5' adaptor carrying 12 random nucleotides. Each sample yielded at least 2.5 million CDR3-containing paired-end reads. First-strand cDNA synthesis was performed from all RNA using the Mint cDNA synthesis kit, with priming by a TRBC-specific oligonucleotide. Following uracil-DNA glycosylase treatment, a first 18-cycle PCR with universal primers M1SS and BC2_uni_R was performed on all cDNA. The study's processing was this. For normalization, 1 million high-quality reads, each with a distinct molecular identifier, were randomly selected from each sample. Instead of being binned into consensus sequences, reads that shared molecular identifiers were thrown out. MiTCR, run with a Q25 quality threshold and the strictest error-elimination algorithm, handled CDR3 identification, clonotype clustering and error correction. A nonparametric unseen species model using Euler transformation provided a lower-bound estimate of total TCR beta diversity. TCRdb handled the public reads itself, with Q25 trimming in fastp and clone calling in MiXCR, and kept productive beta chains. A single entry per CDR3 protein holds the most common genes and DNA from its merged rows. The V and J calls and clone size are TCRdb's, not the authors'. Recorded for this sample are about 730,000 distinct CDR3 sequences; roughly two fifths of them occurred a single time. The ten biggest clones cover 20% to 25% of the sample.

Donors were a few dozen systemically healthy Caucasian individuals from Russia aged roughly 6 to 95 years. Each donor gave 8 to 10 milliliters of peripheral blood, collected into EDTA-treated Vacutainer tubes. PBMCs were isolated by Ficoll-Paque density-gradient centrifugation, with at least 7 million obtained per sample. Total RNA was extracted from PBMCs with Trizol reagent, with at least 5 micrograms obtained per sample. Naive CD45RAhigh/CD27high T cell percentages were measured by flow cytometry on a PBMC aliquot from every donor. As for this clonotype: Its antigen remains unidentified. No much larger clonotype is one base removed from it; base qualities were not supplied.

CDR1 and CDR2 (DFQATT, SNEGSKA) derive from the germline V gene (reference sequence). The CDR3 runs 11 amino acids, cysteine and phenylalanine included. Of the read, only the CDR3 DNA is kept; its 33 bases are in frame from base 1. V and J lose 0 bases and 4 bases, and a span of 3 bases separates them. Beyond this particular receptor, the publication reports: There was a strong correlation between observed TCR beta diversity and the percentage of naive T cells measured by flow cytometry. Estimates of total diversity based on one million sequenced T cells were regarded as lower bounds and as underestimates. Observed TCR beta diversity per million T cells fell roughly linearly with age, and a significant reduction was already apparent by age around 44. Because profiling used bulk unsorted PBMCs, naive and antigen-experienced compartments could not be compared conclusively. Because donor CMV infection status was unknown, age-related changes in expanded clonotypes were potentially confounded. Compared with the aged group, more naive CD4+ T cells, fewer expanded clones and increased TCR diversity were shown by the long-lived group, suggesting age selection.

This receptor was taken from a woman aged 55-70 years in good health. Input material: blood. The V gene is TRBV20-1 and the J gene is TRBJ2-5, with the D gene not confidently named. The CDR3 amino acid sequence is: CSARELETQYF. In nucleotide form, the sequence is TGCAGTGCTAGAGAATTAGAGACCCAGTACTTC.